The clone carrying this T cell receptor (beta chain) was counted ten times or more. Per the germline V gene, CDR1 is SGHRS and CDR2 is YFSETQ. V was clipped by 0 bases and J by 3 bases; unmatched bases: 0. There are 14 residues in the CDR3. The sample belongs to a study of T-cell reconstitution after alpha-beta-depleted transplantation in children. The library targeted TCRbeta and was prepared with unique molecular identifiers. TCRdb reprocessed the PCR reads via MiXCR and lists one record per CDR3 protein. This repertoire shows roughly 170,000 distinct CDR3 sequences, about 6.4% found once; its top ten account for around 3%.

The V gene is TRBV5-1, the J gene TRBJ1-2; 9 nucleotides agree with TRBD1. The source is a human donor who donated a stem cell graft to a child with Wiskott-Aldrich syndrome. The specimen was PBMCs from the stem cell graft donor, collected from the stem cell graft. The CDR3 loop is CASSLGTGDYGYTF. In DNA, the CDR3 is TGCGCCAGCAGCTTGGGGACAGGGGACTATGGCTACACCTTC.